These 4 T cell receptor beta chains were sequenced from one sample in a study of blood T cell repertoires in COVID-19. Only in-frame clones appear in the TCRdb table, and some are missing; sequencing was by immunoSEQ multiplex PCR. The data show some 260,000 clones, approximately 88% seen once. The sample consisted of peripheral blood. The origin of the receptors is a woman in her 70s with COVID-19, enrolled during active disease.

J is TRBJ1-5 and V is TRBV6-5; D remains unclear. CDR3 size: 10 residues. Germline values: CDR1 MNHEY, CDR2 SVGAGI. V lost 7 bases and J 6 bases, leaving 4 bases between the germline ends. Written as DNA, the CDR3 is TGTGCCAGCACGGGTCAGCCCCAGCATTTT. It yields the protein CASTGQPQHF.

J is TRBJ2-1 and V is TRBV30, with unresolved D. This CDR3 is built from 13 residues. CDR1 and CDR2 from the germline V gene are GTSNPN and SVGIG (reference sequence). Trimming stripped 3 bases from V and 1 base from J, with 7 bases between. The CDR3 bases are TGTGCCTGGAGCCAGGCGTCCTACAATGAGCAGTTCTTC. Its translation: CAWSQASYNEQFF.

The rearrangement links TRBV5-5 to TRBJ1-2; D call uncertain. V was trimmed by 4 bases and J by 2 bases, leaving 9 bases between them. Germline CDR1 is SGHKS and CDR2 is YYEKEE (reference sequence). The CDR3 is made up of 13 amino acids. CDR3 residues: CASSLAENYGYTF. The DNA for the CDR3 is TGTGCCAGCAGCCTAGCAGAGAACTATGGCTACACCTTC. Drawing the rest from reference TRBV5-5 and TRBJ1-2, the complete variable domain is DAGVTQSPTHLIKTRGQQVTLRCSPISGHKSVSWYQQVLGQGPQFIFQYYEKEERGRGNFPDRFSARQFPNYSSELNVNALLLGDSALYLCASSLAENYGYTFGSGTRLTVV.

The CDR3 is CAINGGGGDGYTF. The CDR3 DNA reads TGTGCCATCAACGGCGGGGGTGGGGATGGCTACACCTTC. This chain joins TRBV10-3 and TRBJ1-2; tentatively, D is TRBD1 (5 bases). This CDR3 is 13 amino acids long. Trimming took 7 bases from V and 6 from J, leaving 15 bases between them. From germline, CDR1 is ENHRY and CDR2 SYGVKD.